This T cell receptor (beta chain) was documented in a study of neoadjuvant anti-PD-1 for oral cavity cancer. Germline loops: CDR1 LNHDA, CDR2 SQIVND (reference sequence). J gave up 2 bases and V 6 bases, and 13 bases lay outside the gene matches. The CDR3 extends over 17 amino acids. Here immunoSEQ multiplex PCR was the method, and the copy in TCRdb shows in-frame clones only, minus some. The sample contains 11,000 to 15,000 clones, 71% of which appear only once. The TCR originated in a person aged 40 to 85 with oral cavity squamous cell carcinoma. The chain has TRBV19 and TRBJ1-5, with 7 bases that match TRBD1. Sequencing was performed on PBMCs, taken before nivolumab (anti-PD-1) treatment. The CDR3 bases are TGTGCCAGTAGCAGGACAGGCGTCTCGAGTGGCAATCAGCCCCAGCATTTT. It translates to CASSRTGVSSGNQPQHF.